The T cell receptor (beta chain) described here comes from a study of control samples from healthy donors and cancer patients. Generated by immunoSEQ multiplex PCR, the TCRdb table keeps only in-frame clones and is missing some. This sample has 100,000 to 150,000 clones; approximately 91% occur once, and the top ten carry 3% to 3.5%. Only one count was recorded for this clone. The V end was cut by 3 bases, the J end by 0 bases, with 7 bases between. Germline loops: CDR1 SGHNT, CDR2 YENEEA. CDR3 length: 14 amino acids. The clonotype originates from a man aged 45 to 65 in good health. V is TRBV11-3 and J is TRBJ2-3, with D tentatively TRBD1 (5 bases). Sequencing was performed on blood. CDR3 bases: TGTGCCAGCAGCTTGACAGCCAGCACAGATACGCAGTATTTT. This gives the protein CASSLTASTDTQYF. Full variable domain (outside the CDR3, taken from reference TRBV11-3 and TRBJ2-3): EAGVVQSPRYKIIEKKQPVAFWCNPISGHNTLYWYLQNLGQGPELLIRYENEEAVDDSQLPKDRFSAERLKGVDSTLKIQPAELGDSAVYLCASSLTASTDTQYFGPGTRLTVL.